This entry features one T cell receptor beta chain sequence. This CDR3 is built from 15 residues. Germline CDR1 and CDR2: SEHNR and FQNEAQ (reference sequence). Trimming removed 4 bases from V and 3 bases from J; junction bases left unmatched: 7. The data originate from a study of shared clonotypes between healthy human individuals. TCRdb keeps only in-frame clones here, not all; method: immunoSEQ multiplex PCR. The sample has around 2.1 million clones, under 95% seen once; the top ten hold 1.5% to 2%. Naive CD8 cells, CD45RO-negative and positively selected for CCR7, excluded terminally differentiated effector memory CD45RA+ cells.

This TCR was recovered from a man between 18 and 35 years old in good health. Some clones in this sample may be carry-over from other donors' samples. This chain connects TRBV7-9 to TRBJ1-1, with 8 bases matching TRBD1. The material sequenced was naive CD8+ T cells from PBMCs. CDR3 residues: CASSSTGGKHTEAFF. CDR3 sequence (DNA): TGTGCCAGCAGCTCCACAGGGGGTAAGCACACTGAAGCTTTCTTT. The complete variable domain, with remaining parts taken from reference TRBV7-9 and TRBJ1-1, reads DTGVSQNPRHKITKRGQNVTFRCDPISEHNRLYWYRQTLGQGPEFLTYFQNEAQLEKSRLLSDRFSAERPKGSFSTLEIQRTEQGDSAMYLCASSSTGGKHTEAFFGQGTRLTVV.